A selection of T cell receptor beta chains follows, all from one sample in a study of T cell responses to AZD1222 COVID-19 vaccine. Repertoires were generated with immunoSEQ multiplex PCR, while TCRdb's copy carries only in-frame clones and drops some. The profile shows about 130,000 clones, roughly nine tenths of them singletons. The sequences come from peripheral blood, collected on day 0 of AZD1222 vaccination. The receptors derive from an adult in good health. Both conserved end residues are part of each CDR3. A D gene is named only where the DNA matches it firmly. Clone sizes are given selectively: once, few, many, or a class where the clone is expanded.

v_call	d_call	j_call	clone_size	cdr3_aa	cdr3_nt
TRBV19	-	TRBJ2-7	-	CASSGGRGGARTYEQYF	TGTGCCAGTAGTGGAGGACGGGGAGGTGCTCGTACCTACGAGCAGTACTTC
TRBV7-3	-	TRBJ1-1	-	CASSSTVNTEAFF	TGTGCCAGCAGCTCGACAGTAAACACTGAAGCTTTCTTT
TRBV6-5	-	TRBJ2-1	-	CASGGVGYHEQFF	TGTGCCAGCGGAGGGGTAGGTTATCATGAGCAGTTCTTC
TRBV28	-	TRBJ1-2	-	CASSFSGSGYGYTF	TGTGCCAGCAGTTTCAGCGGGTCAGGCTATGGCTACACCTTC
TRBV5-1	-	TRBJ2-2	few	CASSPGSVNTGELFF	TGCGCCAGCAGCCCGGGATCAGTAAACACCGGGGAGCTGTTTTTT
TRBV7-2	TRBD2	TRBJ2-3	-	CASSLVTAGGRRTDTQYF	TGTGCCAGCAGCTTAGTAACTGCGGGGGGTCGACGCACAGATACGCAGTATTTT
TRBV7-2	-	TRBJ2-1	-	CASSSFGDGEQFF	TGTGCCAGCAGCAGCTTCGGGGACGGTGAGCAGTTCTTC
TRBV7-2	-	TRBJ1-4	-	CASSPQGGENEKLFF	TGTGCCAGCAGCCCGCAAGGGGGGGAGAATGAAAAACTGTTTTTT
TRBV18	TRBD1	TRBJ2-7	-	CASSPRDRADEQYF	TGTGCCAGCTCACCCCGGGACAGGGCAGACGAGCAGTACTTC
TRBV19	TRBD1	TRBJ2-7	once	CASSPQTGDSNQQYF	TGTGCCAGTAGTCCCCAGACAGGGGATTCCAACCAGCAGTACTTC
TRBV4-1	TRBD2	TRBJ2-1	-	CASSHGGLAGRSEQFF	TGCGCCAGCAGCCATGGAGGACTAGCGGGTCGCAGTGAGCAGTTCTTC
TRBV7-2	-	TRBJ2-3	-	CASSLGRGRVDTQYF	TGTGCCAGCAGCCTGGGGAGGGGGCGGGTAGATACGCAGTATTTT
TRBV9	TRBD1	TRBJ2-2	few	CASSPSARTGRSGELFF	TGTGCCAGCAGCCCCTCGGCCCGGACAGGTCGGTCCGGGGAGCTGTTTTTT
TRBV11-2	TRBD1	TRBJ1-1	-	CASSFQGATEAFF	TGTGCCAGCAGCTTTCAGGGGGCCACTGAAGCTTTCTTT
TRBV19	-	TRBJ1-3	-	CASKAGNTIYF	TGTGCCAGTAAAGCCGGAAACACCATATATTTT
TRBV6-5	TRBD1	TRBJ2-1	-	CASRVQGRDEQFF	TGTGCCAGCAGGGTACAGGGGCGGGATGAGCAGTTCTTC
TRBV7-2	TRBD1	TRBJ2-5	-	CASSVDRARETQYF	TGTGCCAGCAGCGTTGACAGGGCGCGAGAGACCCAGTACTTC
TRBV30	TRBD1	TRBJ1-3	-	CAGTGTGTFSGNTIYF	TGTGCCGGCACCGGGACAGGGACTTTCTCTGGAAACACCATATATTTT
TRBV28	-	TRBJ2-7	-	CASSFSLHYEQYF	TGTGCCAGCAGTTTTTCGCTTCACTACGAGCAGTACTTC
TRBV5-4	-	TRBJ2-5	-	CASSLVDLSETQYF	TGTGCCAGCAGCTTAGTTGATCTAAGTGAGACCCAGTACTTC
TRBV19	-	TRBJ1-1	few	CASSERRAQSMNTEAFF	TGTGCCAGTAGTGAGCGCCGGGCCCAAAGCATGAACACTGAAGCTTTCTTT
TRBV30	TRBD1	TRBJ1-2	once	CAWTPDRGNGYTF	TGTGCCTGGACCCCGGACAGGGGTAATGGCTACACCTTC
TRBV11-3	TRBD2	TRBJ2-5	-	CASSLTSWGGETQYF	TGTGCCAGCAGCTTAACTAGCTGGGGAGGGGAGACCCAGTACTTC
TRBV7-3	-	TRBJ2-5	-	CASSPGPGPGTQYF	TGTGCCAGCAGCCCGGGTCCAGGGCCGGGGACCCAGTACTTC
TRBV10-1	-	TRBJ1-5	-	CASSSEDQPQHF	TGCGCCAGCAGCTCGGAAGATCAGCCCCAGCATTTT
TRBV21-1	-	TRBJ2-5	-	CASSKVTRQRLLQETQYF	TGTGCCAGCAGCAAAGTGACGCGACAGCGGCTGTTACAAGAGACCCAGTACTTC
TRBV9	-	TRBJ2-7	-	CASSARPQGDEQYF	TGTGCCAGCAGCGCTCGACCCCAAGGGGACGAGCAGTACTTC
TRBV19	-	TRBJ2-7	-	CASSIVSGVEQYF	TGTGCCAGTAGTATAGTCTCCGGGGTCGAGCAGTACTTC
TRBV9	-	TRBJ2-1	-	CASSVSGLSYNEQFF	TGTGCCAGCAGCGTTTCAGGGCTGTCCTACAATGAGCAGTTCTTC
TRBV4-3	TRBD2	TRBJ2-2	-	CASSRRTGAGGRTGELFF	TGCGCCAGCAGCCGCCGGACTGGAGCGGGGGGTCGCACCGGGGAGCTGTTTTTT
TRBV7-3	-	TRBJ1-5	-	CASSLHRAYSSNQPQHF	TGTGCCAGCAGCCTACACAGGGCCTATTCATCCAATCAGCCCCAGCATTTT
TRBV3-1/TRBV3-2	-	TRBJ2-3	once	CASSQAQTTDTQYF	TGTGCCAGCAGCCAAGCGCAAACCACAGATACGCAGTATTTT
TRBV7-6	-	TRBJ2-1	-	CASSLEAPTHPNEQFF	TGTGCCAGCAGCTTAGAAGCGCCAACCCATCCCAATGAGCAGTTCTTC
TRBV6-5	-	TRBJ2-2	-	CASSYAGANTGELFF	TGTGCCAGCAGTTACGCGGGGGCAAACACCGGGGAGCTGTTTTTT
TRBV5-1	-	TRBJ2-5	-	CASSLFPGETQYF	TGCGCCAGCAGCTTGTTCCCGGGAGAGACCCAGTACTTC
TRBV30	-	TRBJ1-5	-	CAWNQGGRPQHF	TGTGCCTGGAATCAAGGCGGGCGGCCCCAGCATTTT
TRBV5-1	-	TRBJ1-3	few	CASGQDSTSGNTIYF	TGCGCCAGCGGACAAGACAGCACCTCTGGAAACACCATATATTTT
TRBV27	-	TRBJ2-1	-	CASSPWAWDNNEQFF	TGTGCCAGCAGTCCATGGGCCTGGGATAACAATGAGCAGTTCTTC
TRBV5-8	-	TRBJ2-1	-	CASSPQGITNEQFF	TGTGCCAGCAGCCCACAGGGAATTACGAATGAGCAGTTCTTC
TRBV28	-	TRBJ2-1	-	CASKPGYSYNEQFF	TGTGCCAGCAAACCGGGCTACTCCTACAATGAGCAGTTCTTC
TRBV6-4	TRBD1	TRBJ1-6	-	CASSETGLMNSPLHF	TGTGCCAGCAGTGAGACAGGGTTAATGAATTCACCCCTCCACTTT
TRBV3-1/TRBV3-2	TRBD2	TRBJ2-7	once	CASSHGEGREQYF	TGTGCCAGCAGCCATGGGGAGGGGAGGGAGCAGTACTTC
TRBV18	-	TRBJ1-1	-	CASSPPTTNTEAFF	TGTGCCAGCTCACCACCGACAACGAACACTGAAGCTTTCTTT
TRBV9	-	TRBJ1-5	-	CASSTRYRGGNQPQHF	TGTGCCAGCAGCACACGTTACAGAGGCGGCAATCAGCCCCAGCATTTT
TRBV4-2	TRBD2	TRBJ2-3	few	CASSQDLAGGTDTQYF	TGTGCCAGCAGCCAAGATCTAGCGGGGGGGACAGATACGCAGTATTTT
TRBV12-3/TRBV12-4	-	TRBJ1-1	-	CASSLIGGAEAFF	TGTGCCAGCAGTTTAATAGGAGGCGCTGAAGCTTTCTTT
TRBV28	-	TRBJ2-3	-	CASTGLRFTDTQYF	TGTGCCAGCACAGGGTTGCGGTTCACAGATACGCAGTATTTT
TRBV28	-	TRBJ1-2	-	CASSSGMAYTF	TGTGCCAGCAGTTCTGGGATGGCCTACACCTTC